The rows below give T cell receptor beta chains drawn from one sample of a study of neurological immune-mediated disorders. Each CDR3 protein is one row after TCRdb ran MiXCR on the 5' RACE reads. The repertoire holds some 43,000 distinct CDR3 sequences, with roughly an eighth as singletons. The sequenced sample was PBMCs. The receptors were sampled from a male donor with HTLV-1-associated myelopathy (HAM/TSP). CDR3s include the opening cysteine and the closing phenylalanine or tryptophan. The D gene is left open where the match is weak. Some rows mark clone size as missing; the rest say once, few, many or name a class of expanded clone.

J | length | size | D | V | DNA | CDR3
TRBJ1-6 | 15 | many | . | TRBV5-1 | TGCGCCAGCAGCTTAGACCGGGCCCAGAATTCACCCCTCCACTTT | CASSLDRAQNSPLHF
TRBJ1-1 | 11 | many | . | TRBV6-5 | TGTGCCAGCAGTAACCAGGGAGGTGCTTTCTTT | CASSNQGGAFF
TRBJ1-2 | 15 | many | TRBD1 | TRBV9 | TGTGCCAGCAGCGCTCGACAGGGTAGAAGCTATGGCTACACCTTC | CASSARQGRSYGYTF
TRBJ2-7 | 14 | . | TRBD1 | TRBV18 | TGTGCCAGCTTGTGGGACAGGGCTTCCTACGAGCAGTACTTC | CASLWDRASYEQYF
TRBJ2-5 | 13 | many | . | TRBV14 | TGTGCCAGCAGCCGTCTCATTCTCGGGACCCAGTACTTC | CASSRLILGTQYF
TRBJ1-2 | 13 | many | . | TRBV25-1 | TGTGCCAGCCGAGACCATGGACGGGCTGGCTACACCTTC | CASRDHGRAGYTF
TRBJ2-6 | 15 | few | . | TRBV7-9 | TGTGCCAGCAGCTTAGGTCTAGCTGGGGCCAACGTCCTGACTTTC | CASSLGLAGANVLTF
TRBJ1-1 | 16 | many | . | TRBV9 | TGTGCCAGCAGCGCTAGTCCCACAACCTGGGCCACTGAAGCTTTCTTT | CASSASPTTWATEAFF
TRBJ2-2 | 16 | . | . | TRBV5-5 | TGTGCCAGCAGCTTGTTTTCCCTTTCTGGGAGCGGGGAGCTGTTTTTT | CASSLFSLSGSGELFF
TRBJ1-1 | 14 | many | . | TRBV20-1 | TGCAGTGCGACGTCTTTCGGATCAGATACTGAAGCTTTCTTT | CSATSFGSDTEAFF
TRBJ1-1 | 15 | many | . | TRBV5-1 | TGCGCCAGCAGCTTATTCCAGGGAATGAGCACTGAAGCTTTCTTT | CASSLFQGMSTEAFF
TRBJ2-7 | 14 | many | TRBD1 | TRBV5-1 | TGCGCCAGCAGCTTGGGGACAGGAGGCTACGAGCAGTACTTC | CASSLGTGGYEQYF
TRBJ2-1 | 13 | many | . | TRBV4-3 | TGCGCCAGCAGCCAAACCTCCTACAATGAGCAGTTCTTC | CASSQTSYNEQFF
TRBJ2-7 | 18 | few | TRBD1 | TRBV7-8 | TGTGCCAGCAGCTTAGCCCAACTATTTGACAGGGGGGGCTACGAGCAGTACTTC | CASSLAQLFDRGGYEQYF